Shown below are 2 T cell receptor beta chains from a single sample sequenced in a study of T cell changes during pregnancy in multiple sclerosis. Only in-frame clones appear in the TCRdb table, and some are missing; sequencing was by immunoSEQ multiplex PCR. The sample records under 50,000 clones, about 94% being singletons. The sample in question was CD8+ T cells from peripheral blood mononuclear cells, obtained in the first trimester of pregnancy. The receptors come from a female donor with multiple sclerosis, enrolled in a pregnancy study.

V gene TRBV5-1 combines with J gene TRBJ1-2; weak D call: TRBD1 (6 bases). This CDR3 has 14 amino acids. V gave up 2 bases and J gave up 6 bases, with 14 bases separating them. CDR1 and CDR2 (germline): SGHRS, YFSETQ. The CDR3 spells CASSFRTEGHGYTF. The CDR3 nucleotides read TGCGCCAGCAGCTTCCGGACAGAGGGCCATGGCTACACCTTC.

This clone has just one count. The chain carries TRBV19 and TRBJ2-7, with 8 bases that match TRBD1. CDR1 is LNHDA and CDR2 is SQIVND in the germline V gene (reference sequence). The CDR3 loop spans 14 amino acids. Trimming cost V 3 bases and J 5 bases; bases outside gene matches: 6. DNA for the CDR3: TGTGCCAGTAGTATCTTCAGGGGGCGAAACGAGCAGTACTTC. This encodes CASSIFRGRNEQYF.